This is a list of T cell receptor beta chains from one sample in a study of beta chain features in type 1 diabetes. The protocol was immunoSEQ multiplex PCR, while the TCRdb copy is restricted to in-frame clones and leaves out a portion. The repertoire holds hundreds of thousands of clones, with more than 11% as singletons. The sample consisted of naive CD4+ T cells from blood. Source of these receptors: a man aged 25-45 years in good health. CDR3s include the opening cysteine and the closing phenylalanine or tryptophan. The order of the fields is V gene, D gene, clone size, J gene, CDR3 DNA, CDR3 protein. A D gene is named only where the DNA matches it firmly. Size values are once, few and many counts, or a class for expanded clones, and some rows have none.

v_call: TRBV25-1; d_call: .; clone_size: few; j_call: TRBJ2-7; cdr3_nt: TGTGCCAGCAGTGAATCCCAGAGCACAGGTTCCTACGAGCAGTACTTC; cdr3_aa: CASSESQSTGSYEQYF
v_call: TRBV18; d_call: TRBD1; clone_size: few; j_call: TRBJ2-1; cdr3_nt: TGTGCCAGCTCACCCCGGGACAGGGTAAACAATGAGCAGTTCTTC; cdr3_aa: CASSPRDRVNNEQFF
v_call: TRBV10-3; d_call: .; clone_size: few; j_call: TRBJ2-5; cdr3_nt: TGTGCCATCAGCGCCGGGACCCTTCAAGAGACCCAGTACTTC; cdr3_aa: CAISAGTLQETQYF
v_call: TRBV27; d_call: .; clone_size: few; j_call: TRBJ2-7; cdr3_nt: TGTGCCAGCCCCGAAGCCGCGGGGCGCGCTAGTAACTACGAGCAGTACTTC; cdr3_aa: CASPEAAGRASNYEQYF
v_call: TRBV30; d_call: .; clone_size: few; j_call: TRBJ2-5; cdr3_nt: TGTGCCTGGAGTGTACGAATCACCGGGGCCCAGTACTTC; cdr3_aa: CAWSVRITGAQYF
v_call: TRBV5-6; d_call: .; clone_size: few; j_call: TRBJ2-2; cdr3_nt: TGTGCCAGCACTATAGGGTCCGGGGAGCTGTTTTTT; cdr3_aa: CASTIGSGELFF
v_call: TRBV6-1; d_call: .; clone_size: .; j_call: TRBJ2-1; cdr3_nt: TGTGCCAGCAGTGAGCAAGCCGCCTCCTACAATGAGCAGTTCTTC; cdr3_aa: CASSEQAASYNEQFF
v_call: TRBV7-2; d_call: .; clone_size: .; j_call: TRBJ2-6; cdr3_nt: TGTGCCAGCAGGCTATCTGGGGCCAACGTCCTGACTTTC; cdr3_aa: CASRLSGANVLTF
v_call: TRBV6-1; d_call: .; clone_size: .; j_call: TRBJ1-1; cdr3_nt: TGTGCCAGCAGTGCCACAGGGTATACTGAAGCTTTCTTT; cdr3_aa: CASSATGYTEAFF
v_call: TRBV6-1; d_call: .; clone_size: .; j_call: TRBJ1-1; cdr3_nt: TGTGCCAGCAGGAGGGACCTGAACACTGAAGCTTTCTTT; cdr3_aa: CASRRDLNTEAFF
v_call: TRBV30; d_call: .; clone_size: few; j_call: TRBJ1-6; cdr3_nt: TGTGCCTGGACCCTTCATAATTCACCCCTCCACTTT; cdr3_aa: CAWTLHNSPLHF
v_call: TRBV21-1; d_call: .; clone_size: .; j_call: TRBJ1-6; cdr3_nt: TGTGCCAGCAAACGACAGGGTGGTTCACCCCTCCACTTT; cdr3_aa: CASKRQGGSPLHF
v_call: TRBV6-4; d_call: .; clone_size: .; j_call: TRBJ2-1; cdr3_nt: TGTGCCAGCAGTCGGGATTCGGGAAATGAGCAGTTCTTC; cdr3_aa: CASSRDSGNEQFF
v_call: TRBV9; d_call: .; clone_size: .; j_call: TRBJ2-1; cdr3_nt: TGTGCCAGCAGCCCTTTGGGCCCTAGGGATGAGCAGTTCTTC; cdr3_aa: CASSPLGPRDEQFF
v_call: TRBV7-9; d_call: .; clone_size: .; j_call: TRBJ2-3; cdr3_nt: TGTGCCAGCAGCGTTACTCTTTCTAGCACAGATACGCAGTATTTT; cdr3_aa: CASSVTLSSTDTQYF
v_call: TRBV7-2; d_call: .; clone_size: few; j_call: TRBJ2-1; cdr3_nt: TGTGCCAGCAGCCCGAGGCTGGTCGGGATATTCAACAATGAGCAGTTCTTC; cdr3_aa: CASSPRLVGIFNNEQFF
v_call: TRBV10-3; d_call: .; clone_size: .; j_call: TRBJ2-3; cdr3_nt: TGTGCCAGCCGGGACCAAGGAGGAGATACGCAGTATTTT; cdr3_aa: CASRDQGGDTQYF
v_call: TRBV30; d_call: TRBD1; clone_size: .; j_call: TRBJ1-4; cdr3_nt: TGTGCCTACGACAGGGAACGGTACGAAAAACTGTTTTTT; cdr3_aa: CAYDRERYEKLFF
v_call: TRBV4-1; d_call: TRBD1; clone_size: .; j_call: TRBJ2-5; cdr3_nt: TGCGCCAGCAGCCAAAGGAACAGGCCAGGGGGCCAAGAGACCCAGTACTTC; cdr3_aa: CASSQRNRPGGQETQYF
v_call: TRBV7-2; d_call: .; clone_size: few; j_call: TRBJ1-5; cdr3_nt: TGTGCCAGCAGCTTAGCGGTCAACATCAATCAGCCCCAGCATTTT; cdr3_aa: CASSLAVNINQPQHF
v_call: TRBV15; d_call: .; clone_size: .; j_call: TRBJ2-1; cdr3_nt: TGTGCCACCAGCAGAGAGAGTCCTCTTAACAATGAGCAGTTCTTC; cdr3_aa: CATSRESPLNNEQFF
v_call: TRBV4-1; d_call: .; clone_size: .; j_call: TRBJ1-1; cdr3_nt: TGCGCCAGCAGCCACGGCGGGGAGTACACTGAAGCTTTCTTT; cdr3_aa: CASSHGGEYTEAFF
v_call: TRBV4-3; d_call: .; clone_size: .; j_call: TRBJ2-5; cdr3_nt: TGCGCCAGCAGCCCCGGGAGTGGTGGGGAGACCCAGTACTTC; cdr3_aa: CASSPGSGGETQYF
v_call: TRBV6-5; d_call: .; clone_size: .; j_call: TRBJ2-7; cdr3_nt: TGTGCCAGCAGTCACTACGAGCAGTACTTC; cdr3_aa: CASSHYEQYF
v_call: TRBV7-8; d_call: .; clone_size: few; j_call: TRBJ1-2; cdr3_nt: TGTGCCAGCAGCCCATCCCGCTCCGGGCGAAGGGCTAACTATGGCTACACCTTC; cdr3_aa: CASSPSRSGRRANYGYTF
v_call: TRBV6-6; d_call: .; clone_size: few; j_call: TRBJ2-3; cdr3_nt: TGTGCCAGCGCCTACACAGATACGCAGTATTTT; cdr3_aa: CASAYTDTQYF
v_call: TRBV5-1; d_call: TRBD2; clone_size: .; j_call: TRBJ2-1; cdr3_nt: TGCGCCAGCAATCGCGGGAGTAACAATGAGCAGTTCTTC; cdr3_aa: CASNRGSNNEQFF
v_call: TRBV5-4; d_call: .; clone_size: few; j_call: TRBJ2-5; cdr3_nt: TGTGCCAGCAGCTTGGAAGGTCTAGCTTTGGAGACCCAGTACTTC; cdr3_aa: CASSLEGLALETQYF
v_call: TRBV6-6; d_call: TRBD1; clone_size: few; j_call: TRBJ2-5; cdr3_nt: TGTGCCAGCAGCAGACAGGGGCAGGGGTACCAAGAGACCCAGTACTTC; cdr3_aa: CASSRQGQGYQETQYF
v_call: TRBV11-2; d_call: .; clone_size: few; j_call: TRBJ2-3; cdr3_nt: TGTGCCAGCAGCTTAGTTATGGGAGAGCTCCCAGATACGCAGTATTTT; cdr3_aa: CASSLVMGELPDTQYF
v_call: TRBV11-3; d_call: TRBD2; clone_size: .; j_call: TRBJ2-5; cdr3_nt: TGTGCCAGCAGCCCCTCCGGACTAGCGGCCCAAGAGACCCAGTACTTC; cdr3_aa: CASSPSGLAAQETQYF
v_call: TRBV5-1; d_call: TRBD1; clone_size: few; j_call: TRBJ1-1; cdr3_nt: TGCGCCAGCAGCACGCTGGGACAGGGGGCGTTCGGCACTGAAGCTTTCTTT; cdr3_aa: CASSTLGQGAFGTEAFF
v_call: TRBV18; d_call: TRBD2; clone_size: .; j_call: TRBJ2-3; cdr3_nt: TGTGCCAGCTCTCCGACTAGCGGATTCACAGATACGCAGTATTTT; cdr3_aa: CASSPTSGFTDTQYF
v_call: TRBV5-4; d_call: .; clone_size: few; j_call: TRBJ1-1; cdr3_nt: TGTGCCAGCAGCTCGGGAATAAACACTGAAGCTTTCTTT; cdr3_aa: CASSSGINTEAFF
v_call: TRBV29-1; d_call: .; clone_size: .; j_call: TRBJ2-7; cdr3_nt: TGCAGCGTTGAAGATCCCGATTCCTACGAGCAGTACTTC; cdr3_aa: CSVEDPDSYEQYF
v_call: TRBV30; d_call: .; clone_size: few; j_call: TRBJ2-2; cdr3_nt: TGTGCCTGGATAGGGGGCGGGAGAGCCACCGGGGAGCTGTTTTTT; cdr3_aa: CAWIGGGRATGELFF
v_call: TRBV10-3; d_call: .; clone_size: .; j_call: TRBJ2-7; cdr3_nt: TGTGCCATCAGTCTCACAGGACGGTCCGAGCAGTACTTC; cdr3_aa: CAISLTGRSEQYF
v_call: TRBV2; d_call: .; clone_size: few; j_call: TRBJ1-4; cdr3_nt: TGTGCCAGCAGGGTCGTGCAGCTTAATGAAAAACTGTTTTTT; cdr3_aa: CASRVVQLNEKLFF
v_call: TRBV6-5; d_call: TRBD2; clone_size: .; j_call: TRBJ2-3; cdr3_nt: TGTGCCAGCAGACGGGGGGGCCACGATACGCAGTATTTT; cdr3_aa: CASRRGGHDTQYF
v_call: TRBV9; d_call: TRBD1; clone_size: .; j_call: TRBJ1-1; cdr3_nt: TGTGCCAGCAGCGTTGAGGGACAGAGACTGAAATACACTGAAGCTTTCTTT; cdr3_aa: CASSVEGQRLKYTEAFF
v_call: TRBV10-3; d_call: TRBD2; clone_size: few; j_call: TRBJ2-1; cdr3_nt: TGTGCCATCAGTGAGGGTTTGACTAGCGACAATGAGCAGTTCTTC; cdr3_aa: CAISEGLTSDNEQFF
v_call: TRBV7-9; d_call: .; clone_size: .; j_call: TRBJ1-1; cdr3_nt: TGTGCCAGCAGCTACAGTGGGGCCGCTGAAGCTTTCTTT; cdr3_aa: CASSYSGAAEAFF
v_call: TRBV11-2; d_call: TRBD2; clone_size: .; j_call: TRBJ2-3; cdr3_nt: TGTGCCAGCAGCCCCATCCGGAAGGTAGCGGGGTACCACACAGATACGCAGTATTTT; cdr3_aa: CASSPIRKVAGYHTDTQYF
v_call: TRBV25-1; d_call: TRBD1; clone_size: few; j_call: TRBJ1-1; cdr3_nt: TGTGCCAGCACCCTGACAGGGAAAGCTTTCTTT; cdr3_aa: CASTLTGKAFF
v_call: TRBV7-8; d_call: .; clone_size: .; j_call: TRBJ1-4; cdr3_nt: TGTGCCAGCAGCTTAGACGAAGGGTTCGGTGAAAAACTGTTTTTT; cdr3_aa: CASSLDEGFGEKLFF
v_call: TRBV9; d_call: .; clone_size: .; j_call: TRBJ2-4; cdr3_nt: TGTGCCAGCAGCGTAGCCGGGGGGCCAAAAAACATTCAGTACTTC; cdr3_aa: CASSVAGGPKNIQYF
v_call: TRBV11-3; d_call: TRBD1; clone_size: .; j_call: TRBJ1-2; cdr3_nt: TGTGCCAGCAGCTTGGGACAGGGAACCTATGGCTACACCTTC; cdr3_aa: CASSLGQGTYGYTF
v_call: TRBV7-3; d_call: TRBD2; clone_size: .; j_call: TRBJ2-1; cdr3_nt: TGTGCCAGCAGCTCGCGGGAGTTAGGTTACAATGAGCAGTTCTTC; cdr3_aa: CASSSRELGYNEQFF
v_call: TRBV10-2; d_call: TRBD1; clone_size: .; j_call: TRBJ1-2; cdr3_nt: TGCGCCAGCAGCGTAACTCGGGACAGCCTCTATGGCTACACCTTC; cdr3_aa: CASSVTRDSLYGYTF
v_call: TRBV7-9; d_call: .; clone_size: .; j_call: TRBJ2-6; cdr3_nt: TGTGCCAGCAGCTTCCCTCCACCAAGCTCTGGGGCCAACGTCCTGACTTTC; cdr3_aa: CASSFPPPSSGANVLTF
v_call: TRBV7-2; d_call: .; clone_size: .; j_call: TRBJ2-3; cdr3_nt: TGTGCCAGCAGCCTCGGGGCAGGGGGGTTGGATACGCAGTATTTT; cdr3_aa: CASSLGAGGLDTQYF
v_call: TRBV7-2; d_call: TRBD2; clone_size: .; j_call: TRBJ2-3; cdr3_nt: TGTGCCAGCAGCCCAGCCGGGACTAGGAGTAACACAGATACGCAGTATTTT; cdr3_aa: CASSPAGTRSNTDTQYF
v_call: TRBV5-1; d_call: .; clone_size: few; j_call: TRBJ2-1; cdr3_nt: TGCGCCAGCAGCTTTCCCCCCGGATACAATGAGCAGTTCTTC; cdr3_aa: CASSFPPGYNEQFF
v_call: TRBV18; d_call: .; clone_size: few; j_call: TRBJ2-5; cdr3_nt: TGTGCCAGCTCACCACAGTATCTCGAGACCCAGTACTTC; cdr3_aa: CASSPQYLETQYF
v_call: TRBV4-2; d_call: TRBD2; clone_size: .; j_call: TRBJ2-3; cdr3_nt: TGTGCCAGCAGCCCCCCGACTAGCGGGAGGGATACGCAGTATTTT; cdr3_aa: CASSPPTSGRDTQYF